This TCR beta chain was observed in a study of cytomegalovirus exposure and HLA in healthy donors. Details on this clone: Its specificity is unknown.

Both 60 Vbeta primers and 13 Jbeta primers went into the PCR. Here immunoSEQ multiplex PCR was the method, and the copy in TCRdb shows in-frame clones only, minus some. Of over 150,000 clones listed, approximately 88% were seen once; the top ten hold 0.95% to 1.5%. Points from the study as a whole: Later analysis placed DRB1 highest and HLA-C lowest in TCR association rates, which differed by HLA locus. Despite most TCR sequences being rare, some public TCRs occurred in many donors. It was shown in a later analysis that HLA-associated TCR beta chains were more clonally expanded than other, equally common chains. Evidence from a later analysis indicated that most CMV-associated TCR beta chains looked HLA-restricted.

This TCR was recovered from a boy between 2 and 10 years old in good health and CMV-seronegative. Sequencing was performed on PBMCs.

The CDR3 is CASSLVPGQETEAFF. Written as DNA, the CDR3 is TGTGCCAGCAGCTTAGTCCCAGGGCAGGAGACTGAAGCTTTCTTT. The chain employs TRBV7-2 and TRBJ1-1; D is perhaps TRBD1 (5 bases). Trimming cost V 1 base and J 5 bases, with 14 bases left between them. CDR1 is SGHTA, CDR2 FQGNSA, per germline. This CDR3 contains 15 residues.